Listed below are T cell receptor beta chains from one sample, sequenced in a study of cytomegalovirus exposure and HLA in healthy donors. Sequencing was performed with immunoSEQ multiplex PCR; in TCRdb, only in-frame clones are kept and a portion is missing. Here the sample spans about 150,000 clones, approximately 85% being singletons. The sample consisted of PBMCs. Receptors originate from a man between 45 and 60 years old in good health and CMV-seropositive. Both conserved end residues are part of each CDR3. The order of the fields is D gene, V gene, J gene, clone size, CDR3 DNA, CDR3 protein. A D gene is named only where the DNA matches it firmly. Clone sizes are given selectively: once, few, many, or a class where the clone is expanded.

d_gene: TRBD2; v_gene: TRBV28; j_gene: TRBJ2-7; abundance: few; CDR3nt: TGTGCCAGCACCTCCCTTAGCGGGCGTCCCTACGAGCAGTACTTC; CDR3aa: CASTSLSGRPYEQYF
d_gene: TRBD2; v_gene: TRBV7-6; j_gene: TRBJ2-2; abundance: .; CDR3nt: TGTGCCAGCAGACCAGCGGGACTCCCCCCCGGGGAGCTGTTTTTT; CDR3aa: CASRPAGLPPGELFF
d_gene: TRBD2; v_gene: TRBV11-2; j_gene: TRBJ2-1; abundance: .; CDR3nt: TGTGCCAGCAGCTTCCTTAAGCGGGAGAGACGGTTCTTC; CDR3aa: CASSFLKRERRFF
d_gene: .; v_gene: TRBV27; j_gene: TRBJ2-3; abundance: once; CDR3nt: TGTGCCAGCAATCGGGGAACGGCAGATACGCAGTATTTT; CDR3aa: CASNRGTADTQYF
d_gene: .; v_gene: TRBV15; j_gene: TRBJ2-7; abundance: once; CDR3nt: TGTGCCACCAGCAGAGATCCCAATCCCGGTTACGAGCAGTACTTC; CDR3aa: CATSRDPNPGYEQYF
d_gene: .; v_gene: TRBV10-3; j_gene: TRBJ2-3; abundance: once; CDR3nt: TGTGCCATCAGTGAGTTTGGGCAGACAGATACGCAGTATTTT; CDR3aa: CAISEFGQTDTQYF
d_gene: .; v_gene: TRBV12-1; j_gene: TRBJ2-2; abundance: few; CDR3nt: TGTGCCAGCATCTCCCCTAGACAGGGGCCGAACACCGGGGAGCTGTTTTTT; CDR3aa: CASISPRQGPNTGELFF
d_gene: TRBD2; v_gene: TRBV11-2; j_gene: TRBJ2-3; abundance: .; CDR3nt: TGTGCCAGCAGCTTAGCGGGAGGTTTCTCCGATACGCAGTATTTT; CDR3aa: CASSLAGGFSDTQYF
d_gene: .; v_gene: TRBV11-3; j_gene: TRBJ2-1; abundance: .; CDR3nt: TGTGCCAGCAGCTTGGGGAGGAGTCTGGGCAATGAGCAGTTCTTC; CDR3aa: CASSLGRSLGNEQFF
d_gene: .; v_gene: TRBV10-3; j_gene: TRBJ1-1; abundance: .; CDR3nt: TGTGCCATCAGGGGGAGTGGTGAAGCTTTCTTT; CDR3aa: CAIRGSGEAFF
d_gene: TRBD2; v_gene: TRBV11-3; j_gene: TRBJ2-1; abundance: .; CDR3nt: TGTGCCAGCAGCCTCAGTAGCGGGCTCTCCTACAATGAGCAGTTCTTC; CDR3aa: CASSLSSGLSYNEQFF
d_gene: .; v_gene: TRBV5-1; j_gene: TRBJ2-7; abundance: few; CDR3nt: TGCGCCAGCAGCTTGGTCGGGACTTCCTACGAGCAGTACTTC; CDR3aa: CASSLVGTSYEQYF
d_gene: TRBD1; v_gene: TRBV5-4; j_gene: TRBJ1-1; abundance: .; CDR3nt: TGTGCCAGCAGCTTCCCGGGACAGGGGGTATTGGGCACTGAAGCTTTCTTT; CDR3aa: CASSFPGQGVLGTEAFF
d_gene: .; v_gene: TRBV6-4; j_gene: TRBJ2-3; abundance: few; CDR3nt: TGTGCCAGCAGTGACCAAAGCACAGATACGCAGTATTTT; CDR3aa: CASSDQSTDTQYF
d_gene: .; v_gene: TRBV5-4; j_gene: TRBJ2-1; abundance: .; CDR3nt: TGTGCCAGCAGCTTAACGGGAGTGTACAATGAGCAGTTCTTC; CDR3aa: CASSLTGVYNEQFF
d_gene: TRBD1; v_gene: TRBV2; j_gene: TRBJ1-2; abundance: few; CDR3nt: TGTGCCAGCAGCCTACAGGGGACTAACTATGGCTACACCTTC; CDR3aa: CASSLQGTNYGYTF
d_gene: TRBD1; v_gene: TRBV10-3; j_gene: TRBJ2-7; abundance: .; CDR3nt: TGTGCCATCAGTGAGTCGAGAGGGGGCAACGAGCAGTACTTC; CDR3aa: CAISESRGGNEQYF
d_gene: .; v_gene: TRBV27; j_gene: TRBJ1-1; abundance: .; CDR3nt: TGTGCCAGTGGTTCAGGCTTAATGAACACTGAAGCTTTCTTT; CDR3aa: CASGSGLMNTEAFF
d_gene: TRBD1; v_gene: TRBV19; j_gene: TRBJ2-7; abundance: .; CDR3nt: TGTGCCAGTAGTATCTCTCGGGACAGCGGAGTCTCCTACGAGCAGTACTTC; CDR3aa: CASSISRDSGVSYEQYF
d_gene: TRBD2; v_gene: TRBV29-1; j_gene: TRBJ2-7; abundance: .; CDR3nt: TGCAGCGTATCGGGACTAGCGGGAGCCCCCCTCGACGAGCAGTACTTC; CDR3aa: CSVSGLAGAPLDEQYF
d_gene: .; v_gene: TRBV18; j_gene: TRBJ1-6; abundance: .; CDR3nt: TGTGCCAGCTCACCGATTAAGACCGGGAGTAGTTCACCCCTCCACTTT; CDR3aa: CASSPIKTGSSSPLHF
d_gene: .; v_gene: TRBV4-2; j_gene: TRBJ1-1; abundance: .; CDR3nt: TGTGCCAGCAGAGGACAGCTGAACACTGAAGCTTTCTTT; CDR3aa: CASRGQLNTEAFF
d_gene: TRBD1; v_gene: TRBV4-2; j_gene: TRBJ2-7; abundance: .; CDR3nt: TGTGCCAGCAGCCAAGATTTGGGATCCGGGACAGCCTCCTACGAGCAGTACTTC; CDR3aa: CASSQDLGSGTASYEQYF
d_gene: TRBD1; v_gene: TRBV6-6; j_gene: TRBJ1-6; abundance: .; CDR3nt: TGTGCCAGCAGTTACTCCGGGACAGGGGGCAATTCACCCCTCCACTTT; CDR3aa: CASSYSGTGGNSPLHF
d_gene: TRBD1; v_gene: TRBV11-2; j_gene: TRBJ1-5; abundance: .; CDR3nt: TGTGCCAGCAGCCCTGGGACAGGGGAAAATCAGCCCCAGCATTTT; CDR3aa: CASSPGTGENQPQHF
d_gene: .; v_gene: TRBV27; j_gene: TRBJ2-7; abundance: .; CDR3nt: TGTGCCAGCAGTTTATCGGCGGTTTATTGGGACGAGCAGTACTTC; CDR3aa: CASSLSAVYWDEQYF
d_gene: .; v_gene: TRBV5-6; j_gene: TRBJ1-5; abundance: few; CDR3nt: TGTGCCAGCAGCTTGGGTGCTGGAGGAGGCAATCAGCCCCAGCATTTT; CDR3aa: CASSLGAGGGNQPQHF
d_gene: TRBD1; v_gene: TRBV7-9; j_gene: TRBJ1-4; abundance: .; CDR3nt: TGTGCCAGCAGCCCACAGGGGGCTGGAAATGAAAAACTGTTTTTT; CDR3aa: CASSPQGAGNEKLFF
d_gene: TRBD2; v_gene: TRBV4-1; j_gene: TRBJ2-1; abundance: .; CDR3nt: TGCGCCAGCAGCCAAGGCTTAGCGGGAGCCTACAATGAGCAGTTCTTC; CDR3aa: CASSQGLAGAYNEQFF
d_gene: .; v_gene: TRBV5-1; j_gene: TRBJ2-1; abundance: .; CDR3nt: TGCGCCAGCAGCTCCAGGCCCGTAACCTACAATGAGCAGTTCTTC; CDR3aa: CASSSRPVTYNEQFF
d_gene: .; v_gene: TRBV18; j_gene: TRBJ1-2; abundance: .; CDR3nt: TGTGCCAGCTCACCATCTGATGGCGGCTACACCTTC; CDR3aa: CASSPSDGGYTF
d_gene: .; v_gene: TRBV6-6; j_gene: TRBJ2-2; abundance: once; CDR3nt: TGTGCCAGCAGCCAATACACCGGGGAGCTGTTTTTT; CDR3aa: CASSQYTGELFF
d_gene: .; v_gene: TRBV10-2; j_gene: TRBJ2-2; abundance: .; CDR3nt: TGCGCCACCCGCCCCGGAGTCGAAATAGGGGCAAACACCGGGGAGCTGTTTTTT; CDR3aa: CATRPGVEIGANTGELFF
d_gene: TRBD1; v_gene: TRBV18; j_gene: TRBJ2-7; abundance: .; CDR3nt: TGTGCCAGCTCAGGTCTGGACAGGGGGTTAGAGCAGTACTTC; CDR3aa: CASSGLDRGLEQYF
d_gene: .; v_gene: TRBV6-5; j_gene: TRBJ2-7; abundance: .; CDR3nt: TGTGCCAGCAGTTACAACGGTGATTCCTACGAGCAGTACTTC; CDR3aa: CASSYNGDSYEQYF
d_gene: TRBD1; v_gene: TRBV18; j_gene: TRBJ2-5; abundance: .; CDR3nt: TGTGCCAGCTCAGCCACTTCAGGGGGCCAAGAGACCCAGTACTTC; CDR3aa: CASSATSGGQETQYF
d_gene: .; v_gene: TRBV28; j_gene: TRBJ1-4; abundance: .; CDR3nt: TGTGCCAGCAGTTTATTAGGACTGAGAGAAAAACTGTTTTTT; CDR3aa: CASSLLGLREKLFF
d_gene: .; v_gene: TRBV19; j_gene: TRBJ1-3; abundance: .; CDR3nt: TGTGCCAGTACCAATTGGGGGGATCAAATCAATTTT; CDR3aa: CASTNWGDQINF
d_gene: .; v_gene: TRBV28; j_gene: TRBJ2-1; abundance: .; CDR3nt: TGTGCCAGCAGAGTAGGGGATGGTGAGCAGTTCTTC; CDR3aa: CASRVGDGEQFF
d_gene: .; v_gene: TRBV9; j_gene: TRBJ2-3; abundance: .; CDR3nt: TGTGCCAGCAGCGTAGTCCCTACAGATACGCAGTATTTT; CDR3aa: CASSVVPTDTQYF
d_gene: .; v_gene: TRBV4-2; j_gene: TRBJ1-1; abundance: .; CDR3nt: TGTGCCAGCAGCCAAGATTATGACAGTCGGCTAATGAACACTGAAGCTTTCTTT; CDR3aa: CASSQDYDSRLMNTEAFF
d_gene: TRBD2; v_gene: TRBV2; j_gene: TRBJ2-7; abundance: .; CDR3nt: TGTGCCAGCAGTGAAGCGCCGGGGAATAGCGGGAGCAGGAACGAGCAGTACTTC; CDR3aa: CASSEAPGNSGSRNEQYF
d_gene: TRBD1; v_gene: TRBV2; j_gene: TRBJ2-2; abundance: .; CDR3nt: TGTGCCAGCAGTATCCTTGGACAGGGAACCGGGGAGCTGTTTTTT; CDR3aa: CASSILGQGTGELFF
d_gene: .; v_gene: TRBV6-1; j_gene: TRBJ2-7; abundance: .; CDR3nt: TGTGCCAGCAGTGAAGCTTTCGGACAGTTTACCTACGAGCAGTACTTC; CDR3aa: CASSEAFGQFTYEQYF
d_gene: TRBD1; v_gene: TRBV6-5; j_gene: TRBJ2-1; abundance: .; CDR3nt: TGTGCCAGCAGCCGGGACAGGGCCTACAATGAGCAGTTCTTC; CDR3aa: CASSRDRAYNEQFF
d_gene: TRBD2; v_gene: TRBV5-4; j_gene: TRBJ2-1; abundance: once; CDR3nt: TGTGCCAGCAGCTTGGGATTATGGGCGGGAGGTTCCCACAATGAGCAGTTCTTC; CDR3aa: CASSLGLWAGGSHNEQFF
d_gene: TRBD2; v_gene: TRBV4-2; j_gene: TRBJ2-7; abundance: .; CDR3nt: TGTGCCAGCAGCCGGAGTAGCGGGAGGGCAGGATACGAGCAGTACTTC; CDR3aa: CASSRSSGRAGYEQYF
d_gene: .; v_gene: TRBV19; j_gene: TRBJ1-1; abundance: .; CDR3nt: TGTGCCACCCCCCCCCGTATGAACACTGAAGCTTTCTTT; CDR3aa: CATPPRMNTEAFF
d_gene: .; v_gene: TRBV28; j_gene: TRBJ1-4; abundance: once; CDR3nt: TGTGCCAGCCACCGACTTTCGAATGAAAAACTATTTTTT; CDR3aa: CASHRLSNEKLFF
d_gene: .; v_gene: TRBV10-3; j_gene: TRBJ1-2; abundance: once; CDR3nt: TGTGCCATCAGACCGGGAGAGGGGGGGTATGGCTACACCTTC; CDR3aa: CAIRPGEGGYGYTF
d_gene: .; v_gene: TRBV5-6; j_gene: TRBJ2-3; abundance: .; CDR3nt: TGTGCCAGCAGCTTGCCGGGCAAGGGGACAGATACGCAGTATTTT; CDR3aa: CASSLPGKGTDTQYF
d_gene: TRBD2; v_gene: TRBV4-2; j_gene: TRBJ2-7; abundance: .; CDR3nt: TGTGCCAGCAGCCAGCCTCTAGCGGGAGGGGCCTACGAGCAGTACTTC; CDR3aa: CASSQPLAGGAYEQYF
d_gene: TRBD2; v_gene: TRBV4-1; j_gene: TRBJ2-7; abundance: .; CDR3nt: TGCGCCAGCAGCCAAGTGCGGGAGAGTCCCTACGAGCAGTACTTC; CDR3aa: CASSQVRESPYEQYF
d_gene: TRBD1; v_gene: TRBV5-4; j_gene: TRBJ1-1; abundance: .; CDR3nt: TGTGCCAGCAGCTTGAGGCAGGGGGGATTAGAAGCTTTCTTT; CDR3aa: CASSLRQGGLEAFF
d_gene: .; v_gene: TRBV28; j_gene: TRBJ1-2; abundance: .; CDR3nt: TGTGCCAGCAGTTTGGTGGTTCTGGGAGCCCATGGCTACACCTTC; CDR3aa: CASSLVVLGAHGYTF
d_gene: .; v_gene: TRBV5-1; j_gene: TRBJ2-5; abundance: few; CDR3nt: TGCGCCAGCAGTCGGGACAACCAAGAGACCCAGTACTTC; CDR3aa: CASSRDNQETQYF
d_gene: TRBD1; v_gene: TRBV27; j_gene: TRBJ1-5; abundance: .; CDR3nt: TGTGCCAGCAGCGTGGGACCCCGACAGGGGAGTCAGCCCCAGCATTTT; CDR3aa: CASSVGPRQGSQPQHF
d_gene: TRBD1; v_gene: TRBV30; j_gene: TRBJ2-3; abundance: few; CDR3nt: TGTGCCTGGAGTCTGACACAGGGGACGCAGTATTTT; CDR3aa: CAWSLTQGTQYF
d_gene: TRBD2; v_gene: TRBV19; j_gene: TRBJ2-7; abundance: few; CDR3nt: TGTGCCAGTAGTATAGATCTTAGCGGGTTCCGGGAGCAGTACTTC; CDR3aa: CASSIDLSGFREQYF